This T cell receptor beta chain came from a study of T cell repertoires in aging, cancer and after chemotherapy. Study in general: Healthy donor repertoires were recorded over several months to years and showed clear clonal overlap. Study results and caveats: Loss of evenness, beyond lost richness, contributed to age-related TCR diversity decline in cancer patients. Compared with age-matched healthy donors, untreated hematological or solid cancer patients showed higher blood TCR clonality. Rebound thymic output was suggested by rising median generation probability during chemotherapy in each cancer cohort.

A mixed TRB-A/B primer pool amplified rearranged TRB by multiplex touch-down PCR. MiXCR, run by TCRdb on the multiplex PCR reads, gives a single entry per CDR3 protein. Of around 7,900 distinct CDR3 sequences in the sample, over 35% are singletons; the top ten hold 15%. The CDR3 consists of 16 residues. V lost 0 bases and J 3 bases, leaving 14 bases between the germline ends. Germline CDR1 MNHEY, CDR2 SVGAGI. Peripheral blood genomic DNA, not sorted cells or RNA, was the template. On this clonotype itself: Its antigen is undetermined.

Sequencing was performed on blood. The clonotype comes from a human donor in good health. The chain is built from TRBV6-5 and TRBJ2-5; D ambiguous. CDR3 DNA: TGTGCCAGCAGTTACTCGCTTGTGGGCACGGAAGAGACCCAGTACTTC. Protein sequence: CASSYSLVGTEETQYF.